The 26 T cell receptor beta chains presented below share a single source sample, sequenced in a study of cytomegalovirus exposure and HLA in healthy donors (dated by TCRdb to the late 2010s). Library creation used the immunoSEQ multiplex PCR assay. The multiplex PCR relied on a mix of 60 forward primers for TCR Vbeta segments and 13 reverse primers for TCR Jbeta segments. In TCRdb, the immuneACCESS table is reduced to in-frame sequences with V and J assigned. These tables do not hold every clone; where another copy was compared, an unresolved V gene accounts for under half, and the others remain unexplained. Within this sample are tens of thousands of clones, with roughly three quarters of them counted one time only. In total, the top ten clones hold 2.5% to 3% of the sample. The sequenced sample was PBMCs. All receptors come from a man aged 30-40 years in good health and CMV-seronegative.

This chain uses TRBV11-2 with TRBJ2-2, with 8 bases fitting TRBD1. With V trimmed by 6 bases and J by 0 bases, 9 bases remained unmatched. The germline V gene has CDR1 SGHAT and CDR2 FQNNGV. The CDR3 contains 17 residues. The CDR3 DNA sequence: TGTGCCAGCAGTGTCCAGGGGGCCCTCGCGAACACCGGGGAGCTGTTTTTT. Translating it yields CASSVQGALANTGELFF.

The rearrangement uses TRBV28 and TRBJ2-7; D call uncertain. Germline loops: CDR1 MDHEN, CDR2 SYDVKM. Trimming left V 6 bases short and J 4 bases short, with 10 bases between. The CDR3 is 12 amino acids. The CDR3 region is CASRGPEYEQYF. CDR3 DNA sequence: TGTGCCAGCAGGGGCCCTGAGTACGAGCAGTACTTC.

The J gene is TRBJ2-7, the V gene TRBV7-9; no clear D gene. Germline V gives CDR1 SEHNR, CDR2 FQNEAQ (reference sequence). The CDR3 is made up of 11 amino acids. V lost 3 bases and J lost 3, with 3 bases in between. The CDR3 coding sequence is TGTGCCAGCAGCTTTAGCTACGAGCAGTACTTC. Its translation: CASSFSYEQYF.

This chain uses TRBV7-9 with TRBJ2-3, with 13 bases that match TRBD2. Germline assignment: CDR1 SEHNR and CDR2 FQNEAQ (reference sequence). The CDR3 is 16 amino acids. With 5 bases clipped from V and 3 bases from J, the junction kept 5 bases outside the gene matches. CDR3 in DNA: TGTGCCAGCAGCCTCGGGACTAGCGGGGAGACAGATACGCAGTATTTT. It yields the protein CASSLGTSGETDTQYF.

The rearrangement joins TRBV7-9 to TRBJ1-1, with 8 bases fitting TRBD1. Germline trimming cut 3 bases from V and 2 bases from J; bases unmatched to any gene: 8. This CDR3 is 16 amino acids long. Germline CDR1 and CDR2: SEHNR and FQNEAQ (reference sequence). CDR3 residues: CASSFVTGTGNTEAFF. The CDR3 DNA follows: TGTGCCAGCAGCTTCGTGACCGGGACAGGTAACACTGAAGCTTTCTTT.

The rearrangement uses TRBV6-5 and TRBJ2-2; 7 bases match TRBD2. Losses at the gene ends were 7 bases for V and 2 bases for J; bases not matched to a gene: 7. Looked up from germline, CDR1 is MNHEY and CDR2 is SVGAGI. The CDR3 loop spans 15 amino acids. This CDR3 is CASKWGGLNTGELFF. CDR3 DNA: TGTGCCAGCAAGTGGGGGGGACTAAACACCGGGGAGCTGTTTTTT.

This clone has more than one count but fewer than ten. The chain couples TRBV5-4 to TRBJ1-1, with 7 nucleotides matching TRBD1. CDR3 size: 13 residues. Germline CDR1 SGHNT, CDR2 YYREEE (reference sequence). J gave up 6 bases and V 4 bases, and 6 bases lay outside the gene matches. CDR3 sequence (DNA): TGTGCCAGCAGCCTACAGGGGAAGGCTGAAGCTTTCTTT. It specifies CASSLQGKAEAFF.

This chain uses TRBV7-8 with TRBJ2-1, with D perhaps TRBD1 (5 bases). CDR1 SGHVS and CDR2 FQNEAQ come from the germline V gene. The CDR3 runs 13 residues. Trimming left V 1 base short and J 7 bases short, with 8 bases between. CDR3 sequence: CASSLGRANEQFF. The CDR3 region has the DNA TGTGCCAGCAGCTTAGGCAGGGCTAATGAGCAGTTCTTC.

The chain is built from TRBV6-1 and TRBJ2-3; 10 nucleotides agree with TRBD2. The CDR3 has 16 amino acids. Germline trimming cut 4 bases from V and 6 bases from J; bases unmatched to any gene: 10. Germline V gene data show CDR1 as MNHNS and CDR2 as SASEGT. In DNA form, the CDR3 reads TGTGCCAGCAGTGTATATAGCGGGGGGACCGTCGATACGCAGTATTTT. Translating gives CASSVYSGGTVDTQYF.

The chain carries TRBV6-5 and TRBJ2-1; no firm D call. CDR1 is MNHEY, CDR2 SVGAGI, per germline. The CDR3 spans 12 residues. The germline V and J ends were trimmed by 7 bases and 8 bases, with 12 bases remaining between them. CDR3 coding DNA: TGTGCCAGCACCGCGGAGAGTTATGAGCAGTTCTTC. Translating it yields CASTAESYEQFF.

The chain recombines TRBV19 with TRBJ2-7, with 9 bases that match TRBD1. The CDR3 runs 14 residues. Looked up from germline, CDR1 is LNHDA and CDR2 is SQIVND (reference sequence). V was pared by 4 bases and J by 3 bases, with 4 bases of the junction left unmatched. The CDR3 loop is CASSTGQGIYEQYF. For the CDR3, the DNA is TGTGCCAGTAGTACTGGACAGGGGATCTACGAGCAGTACTTC.

The rearrangement uses TRBV18 and TRBJ2-2; TRBD1 is a possible D gene (5 bases). The CDR3 totals 14 residues. Trimming removed 5 bases from V and 1 base from J, with 8 bases in between. Germline CDR1 is KGHSH and CDR2 is LQKENI. The CDR3 is CASSGQGNTGELFF. The CDR3, as DNA: TGTGCCAGCTCAGGTCAGGGGAACACCGGGGAGCTGTTTTTT.

V usage is TRBV2 and J usage is TRBJ2-5, with D possibly being TRBD2 (5 bases). In germline, CDR1 is SNHLY, CDR2 FYNNEI. The CDR3 has 13 residues. Trimming shortened V by 5 bases and J by 5 bases, and 12 bases separated the two germline ends. CDR3 in amino acids: CASSRSVAETQYF. CDR3 nucleotide sequence: TGTGCCAGCAGTAGATCCGTAGCGGAGACCCAGTACTTC.

The chain recombines TRBV25-1 with TRBJ2-1, with 8 bases aligning to TRBD2. The CDR3 runs to 16 residues. V gave up 7 bases and J gave up 8 bases; unmatched junction bases: 16. Germline values: CDR1 MGHDK, CDR2 SYGVNS. The chain's CDR3 is CASTQNRGGIRDEQFF. CDR3 sequence (DNA): TGTGCCAGCACCCAAAACCGCGGGGGGATCCGCGATGAGCAGTTCTTC.

The rearrangement joins TRBV18 to TRBJ1-1, with 9 nucleotides matching TRBD1. The CDR3 is 15 amino acids. V lost 3 bases, J lost 4 bases, and 6 bases stayed unmatched. Germline V CDR1 and CDR2: KGHSH, LQKENI. In DNA form, the CDR3 reads TGTGCCAGCTCACCTGAGACAGGGGGTGGCACTGAAGCTTTCTTT. Amino acid sequence: CASSPETGGGTEAFF.

The V gene is TRBV4-2, the J gene TRBJ1-1, with D tentatively TRBD1 (5 bases). There are 15 residues in the CDR3. CDR1 LGHNA and CDR2 YNFKEQ come from the germline V gene. V lost 6 bases to trimming and J lost 4 bases, with 18 bases between them. The CDR3 sequence: CASSQTTGGGTEAFF. The CDR3 DNA sequence: TGTGCCAGCAGTCAAACCACGGGGGGAGGCACTGAAGCTTTCTTT.

The chain employs TRBV27 and TRBJ1-2; the D is unclear. Germline V gives CDR1 MNHEY, CDR2 SMNVEV (reference sequence). Trimming took off 4 bases at V and 5 bases at J, with 14 bases between the two ends. The CDR3 is 14 residues long. CDR3 bases: TGTGCCAGCAGTTCCGGAGCCAAACGGTATGGCTACACCTTC. This sequence encodes CASSSGAKRYGYTF.

The chain employs TRBV7-6 and TRBJ1-1, with 7 nucleotides matching TRBD1. V trimming: 3 bases; J trimming: 3 bases; junction bases outside the gene matches: 10. The germline V gene has CDR1 SGHVS and CDR2 FNYEAQ. The CDR3 is made up of 16 amino acids. Here the CDR3 reads CASSLGELQGHTEAFF. The CDR3, as DNA: TGTGCCAGCAGCTTGGGAGAACTACAGGGGCACACTGAAGCTTTCTTT.

The gene calls are TRBV5-4 and TRBJ2-1; D is undetermined. The CDR3 extends over 15 amino acids. CDR1 and CDR2 (germline): SGHNT, YYREEE (reference sequence). V dropped 2 bases and J dropped 0 bases, with 9 bases sitting between them. DNA for the CDR3: TGTGCCAGCAGCTTTAGAGGCAACTCCTACAATGAGCAGTTCTTC. This encodes CASSFRGNSYNEQFF.

The chain combines TRBV5-5 with TRBJ2-7; TRBD1 agrees at 8 bases. Germline-derived CDR1 and CDR2 are SGHKS and YYEKEE (reference sequence). V was clipped by 2 bases and J by 3 bases; unmatched bases: 1. This CDR3 contains 13 residues. This CDR3 is CASSFDRGYEQYF. CDR3 DNA sequence: TGTGCCAGCAGCTTTGACAGGGGCTACGAGCAGTACTTC.

The rearrangement joins TRBV15 to TRBJ1-5; no clear D. V lost 3 bases to trimming and J lost 1 base, with 16 bases between them. CDR1 is LNHNV, CDR2 YYDKDF, per germline (reference sequence). The CDR3 runs 17 residues. CDR3 sequence reads: CATSSREATLSNQPQHF. The CDR3 region has the DNA TGTGCCACCAGCAGTAGGGAGGCAACTCTGAGCAATCAGCCCCAGCATTTT.

The chain links TRBV7-8 to TRBJ1-1, with 10 bases fitting TRBD1. V trimming: 6 bases; J trimming: 2 bases; junction bases outside the gene matches: 3. This CDR3 has 14 residues. In germline, CDR1 is SGHVS, CDR2 FQNEAQ. The CDR3 DNA follows: TGTGCCAGCAGACGGGACAGGGGTAACACTGAAGCTTTCTTT. Its protein product is CASRRDRGNTEAFF.

This clone was observed a few times. The chain couples TRBV2 to TRBJ1-1; D not resolved. This CDR3 comprises 14 residues. Germline CDR1 reads SNHLY; CDR2 reads FYNNEI. The V end was cut by 6 bases, the J end by 1 base, with 12 bases between. As DNA, the CDR3 is TGTGCCAGCAGCGCTCAAACAGCGAACACTGAAGCTTTCTTT. Its protein product is CASSAQTANTEAFF.

The CDR3 is CASRTADSLNTEAFF. CDR3 sequence (DNA): TGTGCCAGCCGTACCGCCGACAGCCTGAACACTGAAGCTTTCTTT. The V gene is TRBV19, the J gene TRBJ1-1, with D maybe TRBD1 (5 bases). Germline CDR1 LNHDA, CDR2 SQIVND (reference sequence). Trimming stripped 9 bases from V and 0 bases from J, with 17 bases between. This CDR3 has 15 amino acids. The full variable domain, completed using reference TRBV19 and TRBJ1-1, is DGGITQSPKYLFRKEGQNVTLSCEQNLNHDAMYWYRQDPGQGLRLIYYSQIVNDFQKGDIAEGYSVSREKKESFPLTVTSAQKNPTAFYLCASRTADSLNTEAFFGQGTRLTVV.

V gene TRBV6-4 combines with J gene TRBJ2-3; TRBD2 agrees at 10 bases. The CDR3 is 15 amino acids. Germline CDR1 MRHNA, CDR2 SNTAGT. Unmatched junction bases numbered 6, after V lost 6 bases and J lost 3 bases. The CDR3 DNA reads as TGTGCCAGCAGCCGCACTAGCGGGGTTACAGATACGCAGTATTTT. Translating it yields CASSRTSGVTDTQYF.

This clone was detected a few times. The chain combines TRBV19 with TRBJ1-6, with a possible D match to TRBD1 (6 bases). In germline, CDR1 is LNHDA, CDR2 SQIVND (reference sequence). This CDR3 is 15 amino acids long. Trimming stripped 5 bases from V and 7 bases from J, with 15 bases between. CDR3 in DNA: TGTGCCAGTAGTCCCCTGGTAGGGGGAAATTCACCCCTCCACTTT. This sequence encodes CASSPLVGGNSPLHF. The whole variable domain, filled in from reference TRBV19 and TRBJ1-6, reads DGGITQSPKYLFRKEGQNVTLSCEQNLNHDAMYWYRQDPGQGLRLIYYSQIVNDFQKGDIAEGYSVSREKKESFPLTVTSAQKNPTAFYLCASSPLVGGNSPLHFGNGTRLTVT.